The sequence of this TCR beta chain was determined in a study of neurological immune-mediated disorders. The cDNA was synthesized by means of template-switch 5'RACE, which was carried out with 10-nucleotide random UMIs. TCRdb re-derived calls from the 5' RACE reads in MiXCR, one entry per CDR3 protein. Of roughly 18,000 distinct CDR3 sequences in the sample, approximately 26% were seen once. The CDR3 contains 20 residues when both ends are counted. Germline lookup yields CDR1 SGHRS and CDR2 YFSETQ. Study-level results: The absence of any CDR3 amino acid sequence shared by expanded clones across subjects suggests that repertoires were private in all groups. The study found the most TCR clonal expansion in HTLV-1-associated myelopathy and the least in multiple sclerosis, below healthy controls.

A note on this clonotype: Its target is not known. Because the CDR3's place on the DNA is in doubt, the DNA is left out and the CDR3 is given as listed by TCRdb.

Source material: PBMCs. The receptor comes from a man over 45 with HTLV-1-associated myelopathy (HAM/TSP). This chain connects TRBV5-1 to TRBJ1-5; the table's D call, TRBD1, was not checked against the DNA. The CDR3 here is CASSFYICSAPAGFNQPQHF.